This is a list of T cell receptor beta chains from one sample in a study of T cells after yellow fever vaccination. TCRdb redid the calling of the 5' RACE reads with MiXCR, one entry per CDR3 protein. The sample carries fewer than 150,000 distinct CDR3 sequences, over 7% recorded once. The sequencing used CD4+ T cells sorted from PBMCs, collected 5 days after the yellow fever booster vaccination. All receptors come from a man aged 30 to 45 who received the YFV17D yellow fever vaccine. The conserved cysteine and the conserved F or W are not part of the CDR3 here.

j_call v_call cdr3_aa
TRBJ2-1 TRBV3-1 ASSQDLRLTYNEQF
TRBJ2-3 TRBV9 ASSFQGVRGTDTQY
TRBJ2-3 TRBV30 AWSAGGGGDTQY
TRBJ2-2 TRBV5-1 ASSQGLGNTGELF
TRBJ2-7 TRBV20-1 SASRPPVWRYEQY
TRBJ2-7 TRBV5-1 ASSPYRQAEREGRYEQY
TRBJ2-7 TRBV5-1 ASRAGPYEQY
TRBJ2-1 TRBV5-1 ASSHRGARFSNEQF
TRBJ2-3 TRBV3-1 ASSHSGGTDTQY
TRBJ2-1 TRBV12-3/TRBV12-4 ASSSVENNEQF
TRBJ2-1 TRBV5-4 ASSLELARYYNEQF
TRBJ1-2 TRBV20-1 SARIQGASGYT
TRBJ2-3 TRBV5-6 ASSLPGRGTDTQY
TRBJ2-7 TRBV20-1 SAPIGTGMGEQY
TRBJ2-5 TRBV7-2 ASSLAVSIAETQY
TRBJ2-5 TRBV4-3 ASSPWVGGKNSETQY
TRBJ2-7 TRBV11-2 ASSFSGTAFSYEQY
TRBJ2-7 TRBV20-1 SATPQRRSSYEQY
TRBJ1-2 TRBV5-1 ASSLNLEGYT
TRBJ2-6 TRBV7-2 ASSPGSTGANVLT
TRBJ2-2 TRBV14 ASSQELGIGELF
TRBJ2-1 TRBV11-2 ASSLVVGTATYNEQF
TRBJ2-3 TRBV19 ASSIRLAGGRSQY
TRBJ2-5 TRBV20-1 SASIAAGSQETQY
TRBJ2-7 TRBV20-1 SASRQGQQY
TRBJ2-7 TRBV10-3 AIGGQQTYEQY
TRBJ2-1 TRBV2 ASPPGLVQPGEQF
TRBJ1-1 TRBV18 ASSPQVGTEAF
TRBJ2-7 TRBV7-2 ASSLARGDYEQY
TRBJ2-7 TRBV28 ASSFRGYEQY
TRBJ2-1 TRBV20-1 SAINNEQF
TRBJ1-5 TRBV5-8 ASKEQFHQPQH
TRBJ2-7 TRBV28 ASLSQQGHEQY
TRBJ1-5 TRBV7-9 ASSSQGFNQPQH
TRBJ2-7 TRBV24-1 ATSDGIEQY
TRBJ2-5 TRBV5-1 ASSLTGGQETQY
TRBJ1-1 TRBV20-1 SARDSNRAPSNEAF
TRBJ2-7 TRBV9 ASSVEASGNLDEQY
TRBJ2-4 TRBV20-1 SAKTPLQREGLHIQY
TRBJ2-7 TRBV18 ASSPPSLGQYEQY
TRBJ2-1 TRBV7-9 ASSRDTYNEQF
TRBJ2-7 TRBV19 ASSTSIRDRGTYEQY
TRBJ2-7 TRBV20-1 SARDSLAGREQY
TRBJ2-2 TRBV7-3 ASSLSPDGRSELF
TRBJ2-5 TRBV5-1 ASSLAAVLETQY
TRBJ2-1 TRBV5-5 ASSPAAGSYNEQF
TRBJ2-7 TRBV13 ASSFGLNSYEQY
TRBJ2-1 TRBV28 ASSIRSSGDYNEQF
TRBJ2-5 TRBV5-1 ASSAGEGGETQY